This is a list of T cell receptor beta chains from one sample in a study of blood T cell repertoires in COVID-19. Data came from immunoSEQ multiplex PCR; TCRdb stores just in-frame clones and leaves some out. The sample consists of 120,000 or so clones, about 85% of them appearing once. Sequencing input: peripheral blood. These receptors originate from a man aged 80 or over with active or convalescent COVID-19. The CDR3 runs from the conserved cysteine through the conserved F or W. Rows give clone size only sometimes, using once, few, many, or a class for an expanded clone.

v_call cdr3_length clone_size cdr3_aa
TRBV5-4 15 . CASTSSGIRTGELFF
TRBV7-3 14 . CASSGRTGANVLTF
TRBV18 15 . CASSPLAGVYNEQFF
TRBV5-6 17 . CASSWGPNIGEKETQYF
TRBV5-4 13 . CASSHSHDSPLHF
TRBV4-3 17 . CASSQGTSGRHQETQYF
TRBV2 15 . CASSALGGYSDTQYF
TRBV12-3/TRBV12-4 12 . CASRLTSNEQFF
TRBV27 15 . CASSPLGPSGNTIYF
TRBV19 14 . CASSWTSGDYEQYF
TRBV6-1 13 . CASRQGGNTEAFF
TRBV7-3 13 . CASSLDREAEQYF
TRBV4-2 16 . CASSPLADTSTDTQYF
TRBV9 16 few CASSVAVSLFGATQYF
TRBV21-1 16 . CASSTPPGTPVQPQHF
TRBV28 15 . CASSILLRSGNTIYF
TRBV7-9 13 . CAGGERESDTQYF
TRBV25-1 15 . CASSGQQGRNTEAFF
TRBV19 16 . CASSSIRSGMNTEAFF
TRBV24-1 16 . CAAYSGGLEANYGYTF
TRBV6-6 22 . CASSSFGISGLAGELAKNIQYF
TRBV9 14 once CASSNRDRAGEAFF
TRBV28 14 few CASSQQGFNYGYTF
TRBV5-1 16 . CASSAGFQDAYNEQFF
TRBV11-2 17 . CASSSLQGRAGANVLTF
TRBV12-5 18 . CASGLVAFSTSGSYEQYF
TRBV19 15 . CASARVAGSYNEQFF
TRBV5-1 16 . CASSSEQGVNTGELFF
TRBV7-9 14 . CASSTHQKNTEAFF
TRBV29-1 12 many CSVSQDTRIALF
TRBV6-5 13 . CASTGLAGVEQYF
TRBV5-1 14 once CASSGGNSGNTIYF
TRBV19 12 . CASSKTDYGYTF
TRBV4-2 17 . CASSQGSASGRGETQYF
TRBV19 16 . CASSPGATILYNEQFF
TRBV11-2 14 . CASSLRWGVETQYF
TRBV7-9 13 . CASSLSRADTQYF
TRBV11-3 13 few CASSLTAISPLHF
TRBV10-3 16 . CAISESWGTSGSEQYF
TRBV9 16 . CASSVDSGGNTGELFF
TRBV6-6 13 once CASIAGSSTEAFF
TRBV30 13 . CAWRLRGQETQYF
TRBV6-1 14 few CASSEVHSSYEQYF
TRBV29-1 11 . CSVETGEGYTF
TRBV14 15 few CASSRPGTSRNEQFF
TRBV7-2 12 . CASSFRSSPLHF
TRBV15 11 . CATQATDTQYF
TRBV4-1 15 . CASSQAQGGQNIQYF
TRBV7-8 19 . CASSLGGTGLFDSNQPQHF